This T cell receptor (beta chain) was sequenced in a study of T cell changes during pregnancy in multiple sclerosis. Sequencing was performed with immunoSEQ multiplex PCR; in TCRdb, only in-frame clones are kept and a portion is missing. The sample records about 22,000 clones, under 95% being singletons. Trimming took off 0 bases at V and 9 bases at J, with 12 bases between the two ends. This CDR3 region has 15 residues. CDR1 LNHNV and CDR2 YYDKDF come from the germline V gene (reference sequence). The TCR was taken from a female donor in good health, enrolled as a control in a pregnancy study. The source material was CD4+ T cells from peripheral blood mononuclear cells, sampled in the third trimester of pregnancy. The chain is built from TRBV15 and TRBJ1-6; D uncertain. The CDR3 loop reads CATSRDRAPGSPLHF. The CDR3 nucleotides are TGTGCCACCAGCAGAGATCGTGCCCCAGGTTCACCCCTCCACTTT.